This TCR beta chain emerged from a study of blood T cell repertoires in COVID-19. Individuals drawn from approximately 26 US areas were about 18 to 90 years old. Donors in Cohort 3 who had recovered were those with two negative PCRs, healthcare professional clearance, or resolution of their symptoms. The CDR3 loop spans 17 amino acids. With 0 bases clipped from V and 8 bases from J, the junction kept 8 bases outside the gene matches. Germline assignment: CDR1 LGHNA and CDR2 YSLEER. In the original processing: Amplification with reference gene primers provided the estimates of nucleated cell counts. The method was immunoSEQ multiplex PCR; TCRdb's version includes in-frame clones alone and lacks a portion of them. The V and J calls and clone size were taken over from that table, and D and trimming were inferred from the DNA. The data hold 200,000 to 250,000 clones, with about 83% observed a single time.

Sequenced material: PBMCs or T cells enriched from blood (not recorded which). This sequence originates from a woman aged 50 to 60 who had recovered from COVID-19. The chain joins TRBV4-3 to TRBJ2-2; TRBD2 matches 11 bases. DNA for the CDR3: TGCGCCAGCAGCCAAGATTTGCCTAGCGGGGGGTCTGGGGAGCTGTTTTTT. It translates to CASSQDLPSGGSGELFF.